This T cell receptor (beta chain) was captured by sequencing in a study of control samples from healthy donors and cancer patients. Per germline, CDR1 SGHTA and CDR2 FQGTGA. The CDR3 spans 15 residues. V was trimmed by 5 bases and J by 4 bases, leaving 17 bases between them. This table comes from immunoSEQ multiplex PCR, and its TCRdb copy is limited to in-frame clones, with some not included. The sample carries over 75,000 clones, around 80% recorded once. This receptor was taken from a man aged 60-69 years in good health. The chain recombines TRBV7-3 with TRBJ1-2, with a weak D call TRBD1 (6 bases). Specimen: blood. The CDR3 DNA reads TGTGCCAGCAGCCCCCAGGCAGGGGTTCTCTATGGCTACACCTTC. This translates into CASSPQAGVLYGYTF.